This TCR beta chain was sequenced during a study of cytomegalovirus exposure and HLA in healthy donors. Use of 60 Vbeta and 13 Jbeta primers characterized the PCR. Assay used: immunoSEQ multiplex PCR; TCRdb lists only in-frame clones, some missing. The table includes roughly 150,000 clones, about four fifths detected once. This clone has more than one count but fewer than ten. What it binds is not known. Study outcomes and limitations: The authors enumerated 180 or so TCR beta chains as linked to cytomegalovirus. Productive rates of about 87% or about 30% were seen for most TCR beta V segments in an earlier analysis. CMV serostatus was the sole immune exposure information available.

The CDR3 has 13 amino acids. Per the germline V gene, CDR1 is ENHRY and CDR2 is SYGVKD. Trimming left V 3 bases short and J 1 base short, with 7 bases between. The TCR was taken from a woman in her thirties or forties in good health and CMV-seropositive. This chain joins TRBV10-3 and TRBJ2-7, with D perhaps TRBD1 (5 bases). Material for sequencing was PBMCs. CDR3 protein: CAISERQSYEQYF. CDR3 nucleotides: TGTGCCATCAGTGAAAGACAGTCCTACGAGCAGTACTTC.